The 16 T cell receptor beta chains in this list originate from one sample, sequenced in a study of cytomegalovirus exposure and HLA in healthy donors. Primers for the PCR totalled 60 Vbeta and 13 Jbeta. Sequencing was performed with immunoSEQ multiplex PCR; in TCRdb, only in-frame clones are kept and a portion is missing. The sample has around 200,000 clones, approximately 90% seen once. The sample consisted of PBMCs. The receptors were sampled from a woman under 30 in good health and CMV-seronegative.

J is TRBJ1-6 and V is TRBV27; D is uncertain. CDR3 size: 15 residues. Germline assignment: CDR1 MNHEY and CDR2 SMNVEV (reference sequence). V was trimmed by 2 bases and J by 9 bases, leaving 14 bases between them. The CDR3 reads CASSLDRLRSSPLHF. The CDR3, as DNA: TGTGCCAGCAGTTTAGACCGGCTAAGGAGTTCACCCCTCCACTTT.

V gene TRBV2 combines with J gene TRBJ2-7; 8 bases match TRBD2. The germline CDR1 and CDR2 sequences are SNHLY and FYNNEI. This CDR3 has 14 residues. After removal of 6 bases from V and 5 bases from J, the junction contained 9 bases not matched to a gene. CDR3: CASRSREGHHEQYF. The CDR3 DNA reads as TGTGCCAGCAGAAGCCGGGAGGGCCACCACGAGCAGTACTTC.

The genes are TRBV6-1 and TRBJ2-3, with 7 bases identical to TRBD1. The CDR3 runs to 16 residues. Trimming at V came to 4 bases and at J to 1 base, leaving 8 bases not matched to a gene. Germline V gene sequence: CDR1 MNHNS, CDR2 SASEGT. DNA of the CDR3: TGTGCCAGCAGTGCCCCACTCGACAGGGGCACAGATACGCAGTATTTT. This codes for CASSAPLDRGTDTQYF.

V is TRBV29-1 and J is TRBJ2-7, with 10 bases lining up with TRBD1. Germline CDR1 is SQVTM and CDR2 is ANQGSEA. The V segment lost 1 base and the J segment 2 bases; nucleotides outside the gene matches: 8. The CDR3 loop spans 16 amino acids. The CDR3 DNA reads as TGCAGCGTTGAAGGGGTTGGGACAGGGGAGACCTACGAGCAGTACTTC. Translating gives CSVEGVGTGETYEQYF.

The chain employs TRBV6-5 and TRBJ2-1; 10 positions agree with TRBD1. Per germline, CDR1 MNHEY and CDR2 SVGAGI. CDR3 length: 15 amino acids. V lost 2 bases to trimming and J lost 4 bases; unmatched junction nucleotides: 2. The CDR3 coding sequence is TGTGCCAGCAGTTACAGGGACAGGGGTTACAATGAGCAGTTCTTC. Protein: CASSYRDRGYNEQFF.

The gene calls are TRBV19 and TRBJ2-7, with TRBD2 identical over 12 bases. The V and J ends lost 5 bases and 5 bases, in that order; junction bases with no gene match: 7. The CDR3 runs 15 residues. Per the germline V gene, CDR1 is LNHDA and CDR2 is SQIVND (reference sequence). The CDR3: CASSSSGRVSHEQYF. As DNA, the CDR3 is TGTGCCAGTAGTTCTAGCGGGAGGGTTAGCCACGAGCAGTACTTC.

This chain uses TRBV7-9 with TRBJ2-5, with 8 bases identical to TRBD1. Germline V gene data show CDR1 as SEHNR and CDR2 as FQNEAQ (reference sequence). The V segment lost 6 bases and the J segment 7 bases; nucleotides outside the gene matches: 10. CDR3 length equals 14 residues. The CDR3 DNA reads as TGTGCCAGCAGTTCAACAGGGGGGATGGGGACCCAGTACTTC. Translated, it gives CASSSTGGMGTQYF.

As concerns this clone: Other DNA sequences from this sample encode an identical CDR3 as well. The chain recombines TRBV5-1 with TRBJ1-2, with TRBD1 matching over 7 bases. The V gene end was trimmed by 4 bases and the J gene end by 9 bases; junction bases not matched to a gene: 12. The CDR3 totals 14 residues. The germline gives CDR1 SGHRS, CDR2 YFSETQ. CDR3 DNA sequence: TGCGCCAGCAGCCCCCCGGGACAGTCCGGATGCTACACCTTC. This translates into CASSPPGQSGCYTF.

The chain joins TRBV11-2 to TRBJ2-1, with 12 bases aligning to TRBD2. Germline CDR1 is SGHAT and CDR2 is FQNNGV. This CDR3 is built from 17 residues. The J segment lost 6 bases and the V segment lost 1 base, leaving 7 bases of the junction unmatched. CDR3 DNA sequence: TGTGCCAGCAGCTTAGCACTTCTAGCGGGGGGGCGCAATGAGCAGTTCTTC. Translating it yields CASSLALLAGGRNEQFF. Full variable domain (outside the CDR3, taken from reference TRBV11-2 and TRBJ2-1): EAGVAQSPRYKIIEKRQSVAFWCNPISGHATLYWYQQILGQGPKLLIQFQNNGVVDDSQLPKDRFSAERLKGVDSTLKIQPAKLEDSAVYLCASSLALLAGGRNEQFFGPGTRLTVL.

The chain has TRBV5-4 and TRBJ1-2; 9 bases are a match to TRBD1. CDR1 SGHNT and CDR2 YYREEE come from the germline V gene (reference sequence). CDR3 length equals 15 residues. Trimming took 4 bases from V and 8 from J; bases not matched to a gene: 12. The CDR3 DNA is TGTGCCAGCAGCCCCTTCAGACAGGGGGAAGGGGGCTACACCTTC. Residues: CASSPFRQGEGGYTF.

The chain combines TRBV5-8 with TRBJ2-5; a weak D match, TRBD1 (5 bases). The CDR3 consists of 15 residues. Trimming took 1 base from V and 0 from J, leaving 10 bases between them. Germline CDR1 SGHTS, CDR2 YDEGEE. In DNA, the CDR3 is TGTGCCAGCAGCTTGCTGGACACGTACCAAGAGACCCAGTACTTC. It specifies CASSLLDTYQETQYF.

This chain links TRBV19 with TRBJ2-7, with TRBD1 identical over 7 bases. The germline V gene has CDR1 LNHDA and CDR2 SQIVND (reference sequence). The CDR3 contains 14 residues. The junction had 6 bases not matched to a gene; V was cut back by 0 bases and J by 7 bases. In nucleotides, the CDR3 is TGTGCCAGTAGTATAGATCTCGCAGGGGGAGAGCAGTACTTC. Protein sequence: CASSIDLAGGEQYF. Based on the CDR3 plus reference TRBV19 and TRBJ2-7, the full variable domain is DGGITQSPKYLFRKEGQNVTLSCEQNLNHDAMYWYRQDPGQGLRLIYYSQIVNDFQKGDIAEGYSVSREKKESFPLTVTSAQKNPTAFYLCASSIDLAGGEQYFGPGTRLTVT.

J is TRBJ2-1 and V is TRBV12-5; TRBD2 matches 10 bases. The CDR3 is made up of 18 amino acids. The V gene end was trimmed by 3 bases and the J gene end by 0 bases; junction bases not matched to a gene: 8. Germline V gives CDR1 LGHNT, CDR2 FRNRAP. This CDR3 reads CASGFSTSGASSYNEQFF. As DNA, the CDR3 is TGTGCTAGTGGTTTTTCCACTAGCGGGGCGAGCTCCTACAATGAGCAGTTCTTC.

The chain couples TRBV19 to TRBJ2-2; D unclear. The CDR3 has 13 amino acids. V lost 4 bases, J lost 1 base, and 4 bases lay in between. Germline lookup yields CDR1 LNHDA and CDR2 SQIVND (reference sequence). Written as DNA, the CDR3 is TGTGCCAGTAGTACCCTGAACACCGGGGAGCTGTTTTTT. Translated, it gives CASSTLNTGELFF.

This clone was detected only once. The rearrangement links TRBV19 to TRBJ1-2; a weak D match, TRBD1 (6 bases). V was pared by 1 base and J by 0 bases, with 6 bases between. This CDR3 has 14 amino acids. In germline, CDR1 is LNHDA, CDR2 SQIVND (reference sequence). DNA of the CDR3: TGTGCCAGTAGTATAGGGACAGCTAACTATGGCTACACCTTC. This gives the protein CASSIGTANYGYTF.

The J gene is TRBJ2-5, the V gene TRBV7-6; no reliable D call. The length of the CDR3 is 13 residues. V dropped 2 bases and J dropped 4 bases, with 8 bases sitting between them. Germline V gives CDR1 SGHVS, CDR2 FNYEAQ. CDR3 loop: CASSLTGLETQYF. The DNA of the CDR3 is TGTGCCAGCAGCTTAACCGGTCTAGAGACCCAGTACTTC.